The source of this T cell receptor beta chain is a study of blood T cells in healthy people across ages. Only one count was recorded for this clonotype. A J-beta primer mix and a sample-barcoded 5' primer were used in a second PCR of roughly 6 to 11 cycles. TCRdb re-derived calls from the 5' RACE reads in MiXCR, one entry per CDR3 protein. The sample includes about 730,000 distinct CDR3 sequences, roughly 45% of them seen just once. The CDR3 is made up of 13 amino acids. Germline CDR1 MNHEY, CDR2 SMNVEV (reference sequence). The V gene lost 3 bases and the J gene lost 2 bases, with 8 bases spanning the gap.

The chain carries TRBV27 and TRBJ2-7; D is unresolved. Sequencing was performed on blood. This sequence was found in a woman in her sixties or seventies in good health. The CDR3 protein is CASSFLGTYEQYF. The DNA of the CDR3 is TGTGCCAGCAGTTTCCTTGGAACCTACGAGCAGTACTTC.